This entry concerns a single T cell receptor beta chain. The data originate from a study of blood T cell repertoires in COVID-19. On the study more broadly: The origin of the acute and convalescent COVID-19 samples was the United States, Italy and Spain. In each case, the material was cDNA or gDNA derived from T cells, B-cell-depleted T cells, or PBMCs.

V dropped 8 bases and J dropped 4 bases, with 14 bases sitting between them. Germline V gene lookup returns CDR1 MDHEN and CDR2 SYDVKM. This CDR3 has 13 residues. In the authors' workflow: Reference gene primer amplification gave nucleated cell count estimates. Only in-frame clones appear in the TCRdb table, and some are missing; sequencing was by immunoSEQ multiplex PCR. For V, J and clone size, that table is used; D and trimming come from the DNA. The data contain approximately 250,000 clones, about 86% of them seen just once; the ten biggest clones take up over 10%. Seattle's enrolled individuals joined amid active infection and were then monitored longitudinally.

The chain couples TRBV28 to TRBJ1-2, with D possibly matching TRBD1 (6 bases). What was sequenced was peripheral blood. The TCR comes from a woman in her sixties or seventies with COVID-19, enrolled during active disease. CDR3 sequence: CASSESDSYGYTF. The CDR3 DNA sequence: TGTGCCAGCTCAGAGTCGGACAGCTATGGCTACACCTTC.